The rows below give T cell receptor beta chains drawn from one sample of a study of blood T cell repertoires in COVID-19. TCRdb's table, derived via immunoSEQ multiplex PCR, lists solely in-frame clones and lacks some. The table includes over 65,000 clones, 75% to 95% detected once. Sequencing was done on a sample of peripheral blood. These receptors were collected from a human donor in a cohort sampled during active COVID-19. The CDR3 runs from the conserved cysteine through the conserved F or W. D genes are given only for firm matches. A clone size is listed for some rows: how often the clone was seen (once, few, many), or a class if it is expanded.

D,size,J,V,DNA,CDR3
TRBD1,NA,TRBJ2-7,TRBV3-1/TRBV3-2,TGTGCCAGCAGCCAAGAGGGGACAGGGAGGGGCGAGCAGTACTTC,CASSQEGTGRGEQYF
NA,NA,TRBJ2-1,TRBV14,TGTGCCAGCAGCCGACCCGGACACCCCGATGAGCAGTTCTTC,CASSRPGHPDEQFF
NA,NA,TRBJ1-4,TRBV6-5,TGTGCCAGCACCACAGGGCCCGGGGAAAAACTGTTTTTT,CASTTGPGEKLFF
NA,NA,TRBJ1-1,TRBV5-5,TGTGCCAGCAGCTTTATCAGGGGCATGAACACTGAAGCTTTCTTT,CASSFIRGMNTEAFF
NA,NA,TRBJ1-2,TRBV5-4,TGTGCCAGCCATCCGGGAGACGTCAACTATGGCTACACCTTC,CASHPGDVNYGYTF
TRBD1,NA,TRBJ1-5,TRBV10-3,TGTGCCATCAGTGCCCGGGACAGCGGGAATCAGCCCCAGCATTTT,CAISARDSGNQPQHF
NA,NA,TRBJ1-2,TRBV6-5,TGTGCCAGCAGTTATTGGGGGGGAAGATCTAACTATGGCTACACCTTC,CASSYWGGRSNYGYTF
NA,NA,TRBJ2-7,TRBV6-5,TGTGCCAGCAGTTACAACCCGGAGGGTCGCGAGCAGTACTTC,CASSYNPEGREQYF
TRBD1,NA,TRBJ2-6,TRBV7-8,TGTGCCAGCAGCTTATTTGTGAGACAGGGTGCCGGGGCCAACGTCCTGACTTTC,CASSLFVRQGAGANVLTF
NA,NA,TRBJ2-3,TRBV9,TGTGCCAGCAGCGTAGGCGGGTGGTCGGACACAGATACGCAGTATTTT,CASSVGGWSDTDTQYF
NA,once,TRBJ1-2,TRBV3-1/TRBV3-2,TGTGCCAGCAGCCAAACAGACGCGCGATATTATGGCTACACCTTC,CASSQTDARYYGYTF
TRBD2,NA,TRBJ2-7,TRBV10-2,TGCGCCAGCAGTGACAGCGGGGATGCCTACGAGCAGTACTTC,CASSDSGDAYEQYF
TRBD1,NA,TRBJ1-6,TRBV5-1,TGCGCCAGCAGCCCGGACAGGGCGAGCTCACCCCTCCACTTT,CASSPDRASSPLHF
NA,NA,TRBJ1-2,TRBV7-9,TGTGCCAGCAGCCCCGGGCGGGCGAACTATGGCTACACCTTC,CASSPGRANYGYTF
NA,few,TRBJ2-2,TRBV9,TGTGCCAGCAGCCCCTGGGGGGGGCCCGGGGAGCTGTTTTTT,CASSPWGGPGELFF
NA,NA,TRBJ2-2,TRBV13,TGTGCCAGCAGCCCCAAGGGGGGGACAAACACCGGGGAGCTGTTTTTT,CASSPKGGTNTGELFF
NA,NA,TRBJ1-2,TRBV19,TGTGCCAGTAGTATACGACATGGGCCAGGCTACACCTTC,CASSIRHGPGYTF
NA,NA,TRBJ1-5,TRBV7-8,TGTGCCAGCAGGGAGACCAGGGGAGATCAGCCCCAGCATTTT,CASRETRGDQPQHF
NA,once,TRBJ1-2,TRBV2,TGTGCCAGCAGCGAGGGCGAAGGGAGAGGCTACACCTTC,CASSEGEGRGYTF
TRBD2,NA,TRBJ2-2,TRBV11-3,TGTGCCAGCAGCTTAGGCTGGGGAGGGGACACCGGGGAGCTGTTTTTT,CASSLGWGGDTGELFF
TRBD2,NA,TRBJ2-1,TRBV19,TGTGCCAGTAGTACCGGACTAGCGGGGGGGAGAGGTGAGCAGTTCTTC,CASSTGLAGGRGEQFF
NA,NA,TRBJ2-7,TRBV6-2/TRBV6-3,TGTGCCAGCAACCCGACAGCCATGTCCTACGAGCAGTACTTC,CASNPTAMSYEQYF
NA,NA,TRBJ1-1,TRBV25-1,TGTGCCAGCAGTGGGGAGGGGCTATCTGAAGCTTTCTTT,CASSGEGLSEAFF
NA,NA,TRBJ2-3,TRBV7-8,TGTGCCAGCAGCTTAGCGAGGCAGGGCCTTAGCACAGATACGCAGTATTTT,CASSLARQGLSTDTQYF
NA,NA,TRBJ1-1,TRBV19,TGTGCCAGTAGCGTACAGGGAAGGAATACTGAAGCTTTCTTT,CASSVQGRNTEAFF
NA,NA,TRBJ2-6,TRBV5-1,TGCGCCAGCAGCTTGGAACGGGGAGCTGGGGCCAACGTCCTGACTTTC,CASSLERGAGANVLTF
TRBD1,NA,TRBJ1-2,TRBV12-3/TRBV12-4,TGTGCCAGCACCCGGGACAGGGGAGATGGCTACACCTTC,CASTRDRGDGYTF
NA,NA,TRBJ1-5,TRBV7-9,TGTGCCAGCAGCTTTCTTTCGGATCAGCCCCAGCATTTT,CASSFLSDQPQHF
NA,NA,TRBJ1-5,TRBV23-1,TGCGCCAGCAGTCGGGCAAAACGCTCCAATCAGCCCCAGCATTTT,CASSRAKRSNQPQHF
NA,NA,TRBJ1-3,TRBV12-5,TGTGCTAGTGGTTTCCCCACCCGCCACAGTTTCTCTGGAAACACCATATATTTT,CASGFPTRHSFSGNTIYF